One sample yielded the 19 T cell receptor beta chains listed below, sequenced in a study of blood T cells in healthy people across ages. A second PCR, run for about 6 to 11 cycles, used a sample-barcoded 5' primer plus a J-beta primer mix. MiXCR was run by TCRdb on the 5' RACE reads, yielding one entry per CDR3 protein. The sample yields around 900,000 distinct CDR3 sequences, more than 25% seen once. The sequencing input was blood. The receptors shown here come from a woman over 75 in good health.

The chain couples TRBV20-1 to TRBJ2-1, with D unclear. Germline V gives CDR1 DFQATT, CDR2 SNEGSKA (reference sequence). The V end lost 0 bases, the J end lost 2 bases, and 8 bases lay between the germline ends. The CDR3 spans 14 residues. The CDR3 reads CSARDLLAYNEQFF. The CDR3 bases are TGCAGTGCTAGAGATTTGCTAGCCTACAATGAGCAGTTCTTC.

The chain uses TRBV19 and TRBJ1-4; D gene unclear. CDR1 LNHDA and CDR2 SQIVND come from the germline V gene (reference sequence). The CDR3 is 14 amino acids. V was clipped by 5 bases and J by 4 bases, with 11 bases between them. For the CDR3, the DNA is TGTGCCAGTAGTGACGGACGGATTAATGAAAAACTGTTTTTT. Its protein product is CASSDGRINEKLFF. The variable domain in full, completed from reference TRBV19 and TRBJ1-4, reads DGGITQSPKYLFRKEGQNVTLSCEQNLNHDAMYWYRQDPGQGLRLIYYSQIVNDFQKGDIAEGYSVSREKKESFPLTVTSAQKNPTAFYLCASSDGRINEKLFFGSGTQLSVL.

This clonotype was detected ten times or more. The chain couples TRBV7-9 to TRBJ2-5, with 7 positions matching TRBD1. The junction had 12 bases not matched to a gene; V was cut back by 6 bases and J by 5 bases. Germline lookup yields CDR1 SEHNR and CDR2 FQNEAQ (reference sequence). The CDR3 spans 15 residues. This chain's CDR3 is CASSPKGQRLETQYF. CDR3 nucleotides: TGTGCCAGCAGTCCAAAGGGACAGAGACTTGAGACCCAGTACTTC.

This clonotype has at least ten counts. Here the CDR3 reads CSARVPTGTSYNEQFF. CDR3 nucleotide sequence: TGCAGTGCTAGAGTTCCCACCGGGACTAGCTACAATGAGCAGTTCTTC. This chain connects TRBV20-1 to TRBJ2-1, with TRBD2 matching over 8 bases. From germline, CDR1 is DFQATT and CDR2 SNEGSKA (reference sequence). V gave up 1 base and J gave up 3 bases; unmatched junction bases: 8. This CDR3 spans 16 amino acids.

This clonotype appeared many times. The V call is TRBV5-1, the J call TRBJ2-3, with TRBD1 matching over 7 bases. J was trimmed by 9 bases and V by 1 base; bases with no gene match: 5. The CDR3 has 13 amino acids. The germline V gene encodes CDR1 SGHRS and CDR2 YFSETQ. DNA for the CDR3: TGCGCCAGCAGCTTGAATGAAGGGGGCACGCAGTATTTT. Translation gives CASSLNEGGTQYF.

J is TRBJ1-1 and V is TRBV7-2; D call uncertain. The V end lost 5 bases, the J end lost 6 bases, and 10 bases lay between the germline ends. The germline gives CDR1 SGHTA, CDR2 FQGNSA. This CDR3 has 12 residues. CDR3 loop: CASSHGMAEAFF. In nucleotides, the CDR3 is TGTGCCAGCAGCCACGGGATGGCTGAAGCTTTCTTT.

The CDR3, as DNA: TGTGCCAGCAACGGGGGGTGGGCGAACACCGGGGAGCTGTTTTTT. Translating it yields CASNGGWANTGELFF. The V call is TRBV7-2, the J call TRBJ2-2, with 7 bases fitting TRBD2. The CDR3 is 15 amino acids. V gave up 7 bases and J gave up 0 bases; unmatched junction bases: 5. Germline assignment: CDR1 SGHTA and CDR2 FQGNSA.

At least ten counts were recorded for this clonotype. The CDR3 coding sequence is TGCAGTGCTAGATCCGACAGGAAGGGCACTGAAGCTTTCTTT. As protein: CSARSDRKGTEAFF. The rearrangement joins TRBV20-1 to TRBJ1-1, with TRBD1 as a possible D gene (6 bases). This CDR3 has 14 residues. V was shortened by 2 bases and J by 4 bases, with 14 bases between the two germline ends. The germline V gene has CDR1 DFQATT and CDR2 SNEGSKA (reference sequence).

V and J are TRBV9 and TRBJ2-5; 11 bases fit TRBD2. V lost 3 bases and J lost 7; bases outside the gene matches: 5. Germline CDR1 and CDR2: SGDLS and YYNGEE. The CDR3 length is 14 residues. The CDR3 spells CASSGGLAVGTQYF. CDR3 sequence (DNA): TGTGCCAGCAGCGGGGGACTAGCGGTCGGGACCCAGTACTTC.

The CDR3 protein is CSARRASGGEDTQYF. The CDR3 DNA is TGCAGTGCTAGGAGAGCTAGCGGGGGGGAAGATACGCAGTATTTT. The chain carries TRBV20-1 and TRBJ2-3; 12 bases are shared with TRBD2. Germline assignment: CDR1 DFQATT and CDR2 SNEGSKA (reference sequence). The V and J ends lost 3 bases and 5 bases, in that order; junction bases with no gene match: 6. There are 15 residues in the CDR3.

The chain uses TRBV20-1 and TRBJ1-2; weak D call: TRBD1 (6 bases). Germline CDR1 is DFQATT and CDR2 is SNEGSKA (reference sequence). This CDR3 is 17 amino acids long. Trimming removed 4 bases from V and 2 bases from J, with 23 bases in between. As DNA, the CDR3 is TGCAGTGCTATCTCAAATTCCCGGGACAAAAAAAACTATGGCTACACCTTC. Protein: CSAISNSRDKKNYGYTF.

This clonotype was counted between two and nine times. This sequence joins TRBV7-2 and TRBJ2-2; the match to TRBD1 covers 8 bases. The trim removed 5 bases at V and 6 bases at J, leaving 2 bases unmatched. Germline loops: CDR1 SGHTA, CDR2 FQGNSA. There are 13 residues in the CDR3. CDR3 sequence: CASSRGQAGELFF. The CDR3 coding sequence is TGTGCCAGCAGCCGGGGACAGGCCGGGGAGCTGTTTTTT.

This clonotype was detected ten times or more. The J gene is TRBJ2-7, the V gene TRBV6-6, with D unclear. The CDR3 spans 13 residues. Trimming took 5 bases from V and 3 from J, leaving 11 bases between them. Germline V gene lookup returns CDR1 MNHNY and CDR2 SVGAGI (reference sequence). The CDR3 reads CASSRTESYEQYF. The CDR3 coding sequence is TGTGCCAGCAGTAGGACGGAGAGCTACGAGCAGTACTTC.

On this clonotype: A much larger clone differs by one base, so this may be a read error. J is TRBJ1-2 and V is TRBV6-4; D possibly corresponds to TRBD1 (5 bases). The CDR3 has 14 residues. V was pared by 9 bases and J by 7 bases, with 21 bases between. CDR1 and CDR2 (germline): MRHNA, SNTAGT. CDR3: CASRDRRAAGGYTF. The CDR3 coding sequence is TGTGCCAGTAGGGACCGACGGGCAGCAGGTGGCTACACCTTC.

In regard to this clonotype: The germline gene is not matched at one end of the junction; a read error may be the cause. The rearrangement links TRBV6-2 or TRBV6-3 to TRBJ1-4; perhaps TRBD1 as D (5 bases). The germline gives CDR1 MNHEY, CDR2 SVGEGT. The CDR3 loop spans 15 amino acids. The CDR3 protein is CASRPGGSTNEKRFF. For the CDR3, the DNA is TGTGCCAGCAGGCCCGGGGGGTCTACTAATGAAAAACGGTTTTTT.

The V and J genes are TRBV6-2 or TRBV6-3 and TRBJ2-2; TRBD1 might be the D (6 bases). The germline V and J ends were trimmed by 6 bases and 6 bases, with 14 bases remaining between them. Germline loops: CDR1 MNHEY, CDR2 SVGEGT. CDR3 length: 14 residues. The CDR3 loop reads CASRPNRASGELFF. CDR3 nucleotides: TGTGCCAGCAGACCTAACAGGGCCTCCGGGGAGCTGTTTTTT.

In the case of this clonotype: This clone may be a read error of a much larger clone one base away. This sequence joins TRBV20-1 and TRBJ2-1; 9 bases agree with TRBD2. Germline V gives CDR1 DFQATT, CDR2 SNEGSKA (reference sequence). The CDR3 totals 15 residues. CDR3 nucleotide sequence: TGCAGTGCTAGAGATCAGCGGGGGGTATACAGTGAGCAGTTCTTC. Translating it yields CSARDQRGVYSEQFF.

In its sample, this clonotype was seen many times. The rearrangement links TRBV7-2 to TRBJ2-1; 8 nucleotides line up with TRBD2. The J segment lost 11 bases and the V segment lost 5 bases, leaving 8 bases of the junction unmatched. This CDR3 is built from 13 residues. CDR1 is SGHTA and CDR2 is FQGNSA in the germline V gene. The DNA of the CDR3 is TGTGCCAGCAGCCCCGGGGGGGGGGCCAAGCAGTTCTTC. This translates into CASSPGGGAKQFF.

This clonotype was recorded at least ten times. The chain employs TRBV20-1 and TRBJ1-2, with 9 positions matching TRBD1. Germline-derived CDR1 and CDR2 are DFQATT and SNEGSKA (reference sequence). Germline trimming cut 5 bases from V and 0 bases from J; bases unmatched to any gene: 10. The CDR3 has 16 residues. The DNA of the CDR3 is TGCAGTGCTTCCGGGACAGGGTCGTACGCTAACTATGGCTACACCTTC. It translates to CSASGTGSYANYGYTF.